Included here is one T cell receptor beta chain sequence, with context. The antigen is unknown. These data originate in a study of shared clonotypes between healthy human individuals. In the original analysis: ImmunoSEQ supplied junction-only sequences lacking quality scores, so filtering was different. Data came from immunoSEQ multiplex PCR; TCRdb stores just in-frame clones and leaves some out. V, J and clone size are those of that table, while D and trimming were read from the DNA. The table includes under 1,100,000 clones, about 77% detected once. The CDR3 extends over 14 amino acids. Germline V gives CDR1 SGHRS, CDR2 YFSETQ. The J segment lost 3 bases and the V segment lost 9 bases, leaving 7 bases of the junction unmatched. Study-wide results and caveats: The generation probabilities recorded for non-shared clonotypes fell below those of clonotypes shared by all four donors. The authors expected sequencing depth to affect clonotype sharing among donors.

Only Caucasian adults living in Nashville, Tennessee served as donors. The sequence derives from a man younger than 30 in good health. Sequenced input: memory CD4+ T cells sorted from blood. Stated subset: CD45RA-negative fraction. The chain is built from TRBV5-1 and TRBJ2-5, with 11 bases aligning to TRBD2. This chain's CDR3 is CATSTSGAKETQYF. DNA for the CDR3: TGCGCCACCTCGACTAGCGGGGCCAAAGAGACCCAGTACTTC. The whole variable domain, filled in from reference TRBV5-1 and TRBJ2-5, reads KAGVTQTPRYLIKTRGQQVTLSCSPISGHRSVSWYQQTPGQGLQFLFEYFSETQRNKGNFPGRFSGRQFSNSRSEMNVSTLELGDSALYLCATSTSGAKETQYFGPGTRLLVL.